The 14 T cell receptor beta chains reported below all come from one sample, sequenced in a study of beta chain features in type 1 diabetes (dated by TCRdb to 2016 to 2019). To prepare the library, the immunoSEQ multiplex PCR assay was applied. The entire isolated RNA was reverse transcribed using the High Capacity cDNA Reverse Transcription Kit, and thus expressed TCRB transcripts were sequenced. TCRdb limited this immuneACCESS table to in-frame rearrangements with V and J called. A share of clones is missing; checked studies link under half to unresolved V genes, and the rest is unexplained. The sample table lists 300,000 or so clones, roughly 8% of them with a count of one. Less than 0.45% of the sample lies in the top ten. Sample: central memory CD4+ T cells from blood. The receptors were gathered from a woman aged 18-29 years in good health.

The genes are TRBV9 and TRBJ2-1, with TRBD2 matching 13 bases. V trimming: 1 base; J trimming: 6 bases; junction bases outside the gene matches: 4. The CDR3 contains 16 residues. CDR1 and CDR2 (germline): SGDLS, YYNGEE. The CDR3 sequence is CASSVKLAGGLNEQFF. The CDR3 DNA reads as TGTGCCAGCAGCGTAAAACTAGCGGGAGGGCTCAATGAGCAGTTCTTC.

The chain combines TRBV6-5 with TRBJ2-2; D call uncertain. The CDR3 runs 12 residues. V was pared by 6 bases and J by 6 bases, with 8 bases between. Germline CDR1 is MNHEY and CDR2 is SVGAGI. CDR3 nucleotide sequence: TGTGCCAGCAGCTATTGGTCCGGGGAGCTGTTTTTT. This gives the protein CASSYWSGELFF.

This sequence joins TRBV12-5 and TRBJ2-7; 8 nucleotides line up with TRBD2. V shed 2 bases and J 4 bases; nucleotides not matched to a gene: 7. The CDR3 is made up of 15 amino acids. Germline assignment: CDR1 LGHNT and CDR2 FRNRAP. The CDR3 bases are TGTGCTAGTGGTTTGTACGAGGGCGGGAGGTACGAGCAGTACTTC. This translates into CASGLYEGGRYEQYF.

This clone was counted many times. The chain employs TRBV6-5 and TRBJ2-2; D is ambiguous. Looked up from germline, CDR1 is MNHEY and CDR2 is SVGAGI. CDR3 length: 14 residues. Trimming left V 0 bases short and J 7 bases short, with 9 bases between. CDR3: CASSYSGSVGELFF. The CDR3 DNA is TGTGCCAGCAGTTACTCGGGGTCGGTCGGGGAGCTGTTTTTT.

In this sample, this clone turned up many times. The chain carries TRBV27 and TRBJ2-6; D may be TRBD1 (5 bases). Germline-derived CDR1 and CDR2 are MNHEY and SMNVEV (reference sequence). The CDR3 totals 14 residues. The V gene lost 6 bases and the J gene lost 2 bases, with 8 bases spanning the gap. The CDR3 protein is CASRATAGANVLTF. The CDR3 DNA reads as TGTGCCAGCAGAGCGACAGCTGGGGCCAACGTCCTGACTTTC.

This clone turned up a few times. The chain links TRBV7-2 to TRBJ2-3; perhaps TRBD2 as D (5 bases). Trimming shortened V by 5 bases and J by 6 bases, and 15 bases separated the two germline ends. CDR3 length equals 14 residues. The V gene's germline CDR1 is SGHTA and CDR2 FQGNSA. Here the CDR3 DNA reads TGTGCCAGCAGCCTAAAACGTCCGGGGGATACGCAGTATTTT. It is translated as CASSLKRPGDTQYF.

This clone was seen a handful of times. The chain is built from TRBV6-6 and TRBJ2-3; no reliable D call. The CDR3 is 16 residues long. Germline values: CDR1 MNHNY, CDR2 SVGAGI (reference sequence). V was trimmed by 6 bases and J by 0 bases, leaving 16 bases between them. The CDR3 DNA is TGTGCCAGCAGAACATCTAGAGTTCCTAGCACAGATACGCAGTATTTT. Translating gives CASRTSRVPSTDTQYF.

This clone was picked up a small number of times. The J gene is TRBJ2-7, the V gene TRBV9, with 7 bases aligning to TRBD1. Germline V gene sequence: CDR1 SGDLS, CDR2 YYNGEE. The V gene end was trimmed by 6 bases and the J gene end by 3 bases; junction bases not matched to a gene: 6. This CDR3 has 13 amino acids. The CDR3 protein is CASKEGGYYEQYF. In DNA form, the CDR3 reads TGTGCCAGCAAGGAAGGGGGCTACTACGAGCAGTACTTC.

This chain joins TRBV7-9 and TRBJ1-1, with D tentatively TRBD1 (5 bases). The CDR3 is 16 amino acids. With 2 bases removed from V and 0 bases from J, the gap between germline ends came to 13 bases. The germline V gene has CDR1 SEHNR and CDR2 FQNEAQ (reference sequence). In DNA, the CDR3 is TGTGCCAGCAGCTTATTGATCGGGGCGTTGAACACTGAAGCTTTCTTT. It encodes CASSLLIGALNTEAFF.

This clone has a handful of counts. The J gene is TRBJ1-1, the V gene TRBV18, with no clear D. The CDR3 loop spans 15 amino acids. Germline V gene data show CDR1 as KGHSH and CDR2 as LQKENI. V was clipped by 5 bases and J by 1 base, with 14 bases between them. CDR3 nucleotides: TGTGCCAGCTCAATCGGGTACACCGAGAACACTGAAGCTTTCTTT. It specifies CASSIGYTENTEAFF.

The table lists this clone with a few counts. The chain employs TRBV11-2 and TRBJ2-7; 11 bases agree with TRBD1. The V gene end was trimmed by 4 bases and the J gene end by 7 bases; junction bases not matched to a gene: 3. The CDR3 covers 13 residues. Germline V lookup: CDR1 SGHAT, CDR2 FQNNGV. This CDR3 reads CASSSDRGREQYF. The CDR3 DNA reads as TGTGCCAGCAGCTCGGACAGGGGGCGTGAGCAGTACTTC. The full variable domain, completed using reference TRBV11-2 and TRBJ2-7, is EAGVAQSPRYKIIEKRQSVAFWCNPISGHATLYWYQQILGQGPKLLIQFQNNGVVDDSQLPKDRFSAERLKGVDSTLKIQPAKLEDSAVYLCASSSDRGREQYFGPGTRLTVT.

This clone was seen a handful of times. This chain links TRBV5-5 with TRBJ2-5; TRBD1 matches at 8 bases. This CDR3 region has 14 residues. J lost 1 base, V lost 4 bases, and 3 bases had no gene match. Germline-derived CDR1 and CDR2 are SGHKS and YYEKEE (reference sequence). The CDR3 DNA reads TGTGCCAGCAGCCCGACAGGGGCCCAAGAGACCCAGTACTTC. Its translation: CASSPTGAQETQYF.

This clone was seen a handful of times. The chain joins TRBV19 to TRBJ1-1; unclear D gene. Per the germline V gene, CDR1 is LNHDA and CDR2 is SQIVND (reference sequence). The CDR3 runs 15 residues. V lost 2 bases to trimming and J lost 4 bases, with 14 bases between them. This CDR3 is CASSITGPGGTEAFF. CDR3 DNA: TGTGCCAGTAGTATAACCGGGCCCGGAGGCACTGAAGCTTTCTTT.

This clone came up a few times. This rearrangement joins TRBV2 to TRBJ2-2; 8 bases align to TRBD2. V lost 8 bases, J lost 5 bases, and 7 bases stayed unmatched. The CDR3 is made up of 14 amino acids. The germline V gene has CDR1 SNHLY and CDR2 FYNNEI. Written as DNA, the CDR3 is TGTGCCAGCCGTGGGACTAGTAAGACCGGGGAGCTGTTTTTT. Its protein product is CASRGTSKTGELFF. Filled out from reference TRBV2 and TRBJ2-2, the complete variable domain reads EPEVTQTPSHQVTQMGQEVILRCVPISNHLYFYWYRQILGQKVEFLVSFYNNEISEKSEIFDDQFSVERPDGSNFTLKIRSTKLEDSAMYFCASRGTSKTGELFFGEGSRLTVL.